One and the same sample provided the 14 T cell receptor beta chains below, sequenced in a study of blood T cell repertoires in COVID-19. The assay was immunoSEQ multiplex PCR, and TCRdb's table has in-frame clones only and misses some. The sample carries around 260,000 clones, 86% recorded once. The specimen sequenced was peripheral blood. These receptors originate from a young man with active or convalescent COVID-19.

J is TRBJ2-7 and V is TRBV27; 9 nucleotides match TRBD1. The CDR3 totals 14 residues. Germline V gene data show CDR1 as MNHEY and CDR2 as SMNVEV (reference sequence). V gave up 5 bases and J gave up 3 bases; unmatched junction bases: 5. DNA of the CDR3: TGTGCCAGCAGTCGGACAGGGGAGAGCTACGAGCAGTACTTC. It codes for CASSRTGESYEQYF.

V is TRBV5-5 and J is TRBJ1-1; 7 bases match TRBD1. Germline CDR1 reads SGHKS; CDR2 reads YYEKEE (reference sequence). The CDR3 covers 16 residues. V lost 4 bases to trimming and J lost 7 bases; unmatched junction nucleotides: 16. The CDR3 protein is CASSHSPGQHGGEAFF. CDR3 nucleotide sequence: TGTGCCAGCAGCCATTCACCGGGACAGCATGGTGGTGAAGCTTTCTTT.

The chain is built from TRBV18 and TRBJ2-1, with 11 bases identical to TRBD2. CDR3 length: 17 residues. CDR1 KGHSH and CDR2 LQKENI come from the germline V gene. After removal of 6 bases from V and 5 bases from J, the junction contained 12 bases not matched to a gene. CDR3 in DNA: TGTGCCAGCTCCCTCACTAGCGGGGGACTTTATAACAATGAGCAGTTCTTC. Protein sequence: CASSLTSGGLYNNEQFF.

This clone has more than one count but fewer than ten. The chain is built from TRBV6-4 and TRBJ1-6; D is unclear. The CDR3 runs 19 residues. Deletions cut 6 bases from V and 3 bases from J, with 24 bases between. Germline assignment: CDR1 MRHNA and CDR2 SNTAGT. Here the CDR3 DNA reads TGTGCCAGCAGGACGGCGGAGAGCAGAAACTTTGACTATAATTCACCCCTCCACTTT. This translates into CASRTAESRNFDYNSPLHF.

This rearrangement joins TRBV6-5 to TRBJ1-6, with 9 positions matching TRBD1. The CDR3 runs 14 residues. Germline CDR1 and CDR2: MNHEY and SVGAGI. J gave up 10 bases and V 5 bases, and 6 bases lay outside the gene matches. This chain's CDR3 is CASSQWDRDSPLHF. In DNA, the CDR3 is TGTGCCAGCAGTCAATGGGACAGGGACTCACCCCTCCACTTT.

The chain employs TRBV9 and TRBJ1-2; maybe TRBD1 (6 bases). The CDR3 has 14 amino acids. Trimming cost V 3 bases and J 8 bases, with 17 bases left between them. Germline values: CDR1 SGDLS, CDR2 YYNGEE. In DNA, the CDR3 is TGTGCCAGCAGCGAAGAAGCCCAGGGGCGCGGCTACACCTTC. It codes for CASSEEAQGRGYTF.

This chain connects TRBV3-1 (or the pseudogene TRBV3-2) to TRBJ1-2, with 8 bases lining up with TRBD1. This CDR3 has 14 amino acids. Germline V gene data show CDR1 as LGHDT and CDR2 as YNNKEL (reference sequence). Trimming removed 7 bases from V and 5 bases from J; junction bases left unmatched: 9. CDR3 amino acids: CASTPGQAVYGYTF. The CDR3, as DNA: TGTGCCAGCACACCGGGACAGGCGGTTTATGGCTACACCTTC.

The chain joins TRBV5-1 to TRBJ1-1; maybe TRBD1 (6 bases). From germline, CDR1 is SGHRS and CDR2 YFSETQ. Trimming stripped 4 bases from V and 5 bases from J, with 12 bases between. The CDR3 spans 13 residues. The CDR3 protein is CASSQQGGTEAFF. In DNA, the CDR3 is TGCGCCAGCAGCCAACAAGGGGGAACTGAAGCTTTCTTT.

The chain links TRBV13 to TRBJ2-1; 8 positions match TRBD1. Trimming took 5 bases from V and 7 from J; bases not matched to a gene: 16. The CDR3 has 17 amino acids. Germline V gene data show CDR1 as PRHDT and CDR2 as FYEKMQ (reference sequence). This CDR3 is CASSTTEAGGAWNEQFF. Here the CDR3 DNA reads TGTGCCAGCAGCACCACTGAAGCAGGGGGCGCTTGGAATGAGCAGTTCTTC.

The rearrangement uses TRBV6-6 and TRBJ2-7, with D possibly TRBD2 on 6 matching bases. V was pared by 2 bases and J by 5 bases, with 13 bases between. The CDR3 is 14 residues long. CDR1 is MNHNY and CDR2 is SVGAGI in the germline V gene (reference sequence). The CDR3 region is CASSYGFGGDEQYF. The CDR3 nucleotides read TGTGCCAGCAGTTACGGGTTCGGGGGAGACGAGCAGTACTTC.

CDR3 amino acids: CASSLQGARSGANVLTF. The CDR3 DNA reads as TGTGCCAGCAGCTTACAGGGGGCGCGGTCTGGGGCCAACGTCCTGACTTTC. This chain connects TRBV7-9 to TRBJ2-6, with 8 positions matching TRBD1. After removal of 2 bases from V and 1 base from J, the junction contained 4 bases not matched to a gene. Germline CDR1 reads SEHNR; CDR2 reads FQNEAQ (reference sequence). The CDR3 extends over 17 amino acids.

This clone was recorded a few times. The chain uses TRBV18 and TRBJ1-6; 7 bases are shared with TRBD1. There are 15 residues in the CDR3. CDR1 is KGHSH, CDR2 LQKENI, per germline. V was clipped by 1 base and J by 6 bases; unmatched bases: 3. CDR3 bases: TGTGCCAGCTCACCACTGGGACAGTCTAATTCACCCCTCCACTTT. Translating it yields CASSPLGQSNSPLHF.

V is TRBV30 and J is TRBJ2-1; TRBD2 agrees at 11 bases. The ends lost 6 bases at V and 7 bases at J; junction bases unmatched: 8. This CDR3 spans 14 amino acids. The V gene's germline CDR1 is GTSNPN and CDR2 SVGIG (reference sequence). The CDR3 nucleotides are TGTGCCTGTCAAGCTCTAGCGGGGGGTAATGAGCAGTTCTTC. The encoded protein is CACQALAGGNEQFF.

The sample holds one count of this clone. The chain carries TRBV4-3 and TRBJ1-1, with D possibly matching TRBD1 (5 bases). CDR1 is LGHNA, CDR2 YSLEER, per germline. Between the trimmed V and J ends, which lost 4 bases and 5 bases, there was a span of 14 bases. The CDR3 consists of 14 residues. The CDR3 nucleotides are TGCGCCAGCAGCCCCGGACGGGGGGGGACTGAAGCTTTCTTT. It translates to CASSPGRGGTEAFF.